This T cell receptor (beta chain) came from a study of blood T cell repertoires in COVID-19 (dated by TCRdb to 2020 to 2022). Notes on the research overall: The collaborator samples originated in the United States, Italy and Spain and spanned the acute and convalescent phases of COVID-19. The material from the prospective study consisted of cDNA or gDNA derived from T cells, B-cell-depleted T cells, or PBMCs. Deeply sampled blood TCRbeta repertoires from subjects exposed to, actively infected with, or recovered from COVID-19 were included in the dataset. The repertoires were made available in a free public database intended to serve as a resource for research on the immune response to SARS-CoV-2. Samples were obtained from the ongoing ImmuneRACE study (first 160 participants) and from some 1,300 subjects provided by 6 global collaborators. Nearly every sample came with metadata listing a de-identified subject ID, COVID-19 status, age in years and sex. Where available, HLA class I and class II types were taken from metadata supplied by the sample provider and were not determined by assay-based typing.

TCRbeta CDR3 regions were amplified from genomic DNA by means of the immunoSEQ Assay, a bias-controlled multiplex PCR. The original methods were these. Nucleated cell counts per sample were estimated from amplification of reference gene primers within the assay. To quantify the absolute abundance of each unique TCRbeta CDR3 rearrangement, sequence reads were collapsed and filtered. Productive Simpson clonality was computed per sample as the square root of Simpson's diversity index over productive rearrangements. Held by TCRdb, this immuneACCESS table contains in-frame sequences only and omits some clones. Under half of the omission traces to an unresolved V gene where checked; the cause of the rest is unknown. V and J calls plus clone size are reproduced from that table; the DNA served to infer D and trimming. This sample lists about 270,000 clones; 84% were detected once. About 9.1% of the sample lies in the top ten.

Results and caveats for the whole study, not just this receptor: How much clinical and demographic metadata was included differed by source and by participant, and the metadata was provided uncurated.

This clone was counted once. Its target antigen remains unknown. Base-call qualities are not available, and no considerably larger clone is one nucleotide away. Germline trimming amounts to 0 bases on V and 0 bases on J, with 5 as the count of junction bases outside the gene matches. Taken from cysteine to phenylalanine, the CDR3 has 18 residues. The only DNA kept is the CDR3, 54 bases in frame from the first base. CDR1 and CDR2, per the germline V gene, are MNHEY and SVGEGT. Collaborating institutions collected whole blood in K2EDTA tubes following their own protocols. For TCRbeta analysis, collaborators shipped samples as frozen whole blood, isolated PBMCs, or DNA extracted from either of those sample types.

The receptor was isolated from a human donor in a cohort sampled during active COVID-19. The chain is encoded by TRBV6-2 or TRBV6-3 joined to TRBJ2-5; a stretch of 12 junction bases matches TRBD2. Sequencing was performed on peripheral blood. The CDR3: CASSYSTSGGPYQETQYF. The DNA sequence is TGTGCCAGCAGTTACTCGACTAGCGGGGGCCCGTACCAAGAGACCCAGTACTTC.